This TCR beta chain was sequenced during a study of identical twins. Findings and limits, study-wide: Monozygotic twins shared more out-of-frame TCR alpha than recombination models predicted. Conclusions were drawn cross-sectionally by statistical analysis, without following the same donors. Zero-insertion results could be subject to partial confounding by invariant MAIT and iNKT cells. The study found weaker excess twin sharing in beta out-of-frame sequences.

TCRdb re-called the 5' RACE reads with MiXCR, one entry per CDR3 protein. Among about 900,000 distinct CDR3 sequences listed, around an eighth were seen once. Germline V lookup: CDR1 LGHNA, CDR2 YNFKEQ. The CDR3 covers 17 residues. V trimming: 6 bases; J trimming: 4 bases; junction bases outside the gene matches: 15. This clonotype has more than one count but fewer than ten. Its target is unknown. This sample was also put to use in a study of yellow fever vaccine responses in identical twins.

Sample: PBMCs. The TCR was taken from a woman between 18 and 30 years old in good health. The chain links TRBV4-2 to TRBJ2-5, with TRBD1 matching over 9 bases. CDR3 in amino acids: CASRKGWDRARGETQYF. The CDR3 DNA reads TGTGCCAGCAGAAAGGGATGGGACAGGGCCCGCGGAGAGACCCAGTACTTC.